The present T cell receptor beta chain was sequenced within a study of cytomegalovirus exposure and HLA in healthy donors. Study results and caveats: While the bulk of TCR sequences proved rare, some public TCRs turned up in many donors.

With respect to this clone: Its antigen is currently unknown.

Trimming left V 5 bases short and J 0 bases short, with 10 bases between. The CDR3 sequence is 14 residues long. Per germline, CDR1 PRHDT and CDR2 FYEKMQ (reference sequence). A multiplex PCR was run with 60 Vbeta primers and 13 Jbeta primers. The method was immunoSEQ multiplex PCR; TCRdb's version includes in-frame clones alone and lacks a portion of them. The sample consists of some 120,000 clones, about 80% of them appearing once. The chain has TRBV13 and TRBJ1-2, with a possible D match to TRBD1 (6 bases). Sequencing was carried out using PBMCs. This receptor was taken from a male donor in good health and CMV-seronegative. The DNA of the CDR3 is TGTGCCAGCAGCCGAGACAGGACTAACTATGGCTACACCTTC. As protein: CASSRDRTNYGYTF.